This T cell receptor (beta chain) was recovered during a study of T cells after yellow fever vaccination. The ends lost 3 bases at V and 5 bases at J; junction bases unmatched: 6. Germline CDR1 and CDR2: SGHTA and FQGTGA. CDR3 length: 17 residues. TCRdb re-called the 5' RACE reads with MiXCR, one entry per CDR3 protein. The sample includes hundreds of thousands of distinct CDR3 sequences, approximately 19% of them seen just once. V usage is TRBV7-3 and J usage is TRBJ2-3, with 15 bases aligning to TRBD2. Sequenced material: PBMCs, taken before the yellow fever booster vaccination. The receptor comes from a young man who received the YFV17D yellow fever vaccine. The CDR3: CASSLGTSGGHVDTQYF. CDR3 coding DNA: TGTGCCAGCAGCTTGGGGACTAGCGGGGGGCATGTAGATACGCAGTATTTT. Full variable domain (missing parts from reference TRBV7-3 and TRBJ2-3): GAGVSQTPSNKVTEKGKYVELRCDPISGHTALYWYRQSLGQGPEFLIYFQGTGAADDSGLPNDRFFAVRPEGSVSTLKIQRTERGDSAVYLCASSLGTSGGHVDTQYFGPGTRLTVL.